The text below deals with one T cell receptor (beta chain). This entry is derived from a study of CD8 T cells in Susac syndrome. RNA amounts of about 0.5 to 1 ug underwent reverse transcription with random hexamers. TCRdb redid the calling of the immunoSEQ multiplex PCR reads with MiXCR, one entry per CDR3 protein. The table shows 200,000 to 250,000 distinct CDR3 sequences, with roughly 93% occurring only once. The CDR3 covers 15 residues. Germline CDR1 SQVTM, CDR2 ANQGSEA. The ends were cut back, 3 bases at V and 8 bases at J, with 20 bases in the middle. The study sequenced TCR beta in blood CD8+ and CD4+ T cells.

The sequence was obtained from a human donor with multiple sclerosis. Material for sequencing was CD4+ T cells from PBMCs. The chain recombines TRBV29-1 with TRBJ2-1; D is possibly TRBD1 (6 bases). CDR3 sequence (DNA): TGCAGCGTTGATGGAGTAAGGGGGTTGGGGGATGAGCAGTTCTTC. This translates into CSVDGVRGLGDEQFF.